The sequence of this TCR beta chain was determined in a study of blood T cell repertoires in COVID-19. As for the study in general: Donors in the United States, Italy and Spain gave samples during acute or convalescent COVID-19. Sources were T cells, B-cell-depleted T cells, or PBMCs; the material itself was cDNA or gDNA.

Study processing details: Amplification of reference gene primers was used by the study to estimate nucleated cell counts. Using immunoSEQ multiplex PCR, the repertoire was profiled, and TCRdb retains in-frame clones only, with some absent. V and J calls and clone size follow that table, whereas D and trimming were derived from the DNA. The sample lists roughly 140,000 clones; 80% were seen once. Comment on this clone: The sample carries other DNA sequences with the same CDR3.

The CDR3 contains 16 residues. V lost 0 bases, J lost 0 bases, and 11 bases lay in between. From germline, CDR1 is SGDLS and CDR2 YYNGEE. This rearrangement joins TRBV9 to TRBJ2-3; a weak D match, TRBD2 (6 bases). Sequenced input: peripheral blood. The sequence derives from a man between 60 and 75 years old with acute or convalescent COVID-19. The CDR3 DNA sequence: TGTGCCAGCAGCGTAGGGGGCGGGGCCAGCACAGATACGCAGTATTTT. It codes for CASSVGGGASTDTQYF.